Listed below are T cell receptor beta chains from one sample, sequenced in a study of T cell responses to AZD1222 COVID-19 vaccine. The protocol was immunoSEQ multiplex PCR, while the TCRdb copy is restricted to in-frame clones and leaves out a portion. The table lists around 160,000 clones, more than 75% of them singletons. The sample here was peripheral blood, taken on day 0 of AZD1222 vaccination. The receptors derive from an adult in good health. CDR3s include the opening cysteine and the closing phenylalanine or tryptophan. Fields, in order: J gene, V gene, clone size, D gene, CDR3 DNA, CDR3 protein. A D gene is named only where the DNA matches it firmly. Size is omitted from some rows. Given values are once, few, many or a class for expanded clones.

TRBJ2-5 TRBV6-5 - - TGTGCCAGCAGTCCTTGGACAGATCAAGAGACCCAGTACTTC CASSPWTDQETQYF
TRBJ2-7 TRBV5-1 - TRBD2 TGCGCCAGCAGCATAGGACTAGCGGGGGGCTCCTCCTACGAGCAGTACTTC CASSIGLAGGSSYEQYF
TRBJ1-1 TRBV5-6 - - TGTGCCAGCAGCTTGGGAGAGACCACGACAGCTTTCTTT CASSLGETTTAFF
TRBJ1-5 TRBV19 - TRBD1 TGTGCCAGTATCTCCGGGACAGTAAAGCATTTT CASISGTVKHF
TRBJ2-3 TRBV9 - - TGTGCCAGCAGCGTAGGGCTCGATGGGGAGCGGTTCGCAGATACGCAGTATTTT CASSVGLDGERFADTQYF
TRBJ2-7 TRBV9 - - TGTGCCAGCAGCGCCTTGGGACTCCGGGGCGAGCAGTACTTC CASSALGLRGEQYF
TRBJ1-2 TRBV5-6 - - TGTGCCAGCAGCTTCTACCAGAAGGTTACGACCTCTTATGGCTACACCTTC CASSFYQKVTTSYGYTF
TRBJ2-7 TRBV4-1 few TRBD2 TGCGCCAGCAGCCCAGCGGGGAGCTCCTACGAGCAGTACTTC CASSPAGSSYEQYF
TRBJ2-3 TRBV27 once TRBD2 TGTGCCAGCAGTGTGCGGCCGGGACTAGCGGGGCATAGCACAGATACGCAGTATTTT CASSVRPGLAGHSTDTQYF
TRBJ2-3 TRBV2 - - TGTGCCACCGACAGTTTCACAGATACGCAGTATTTT CATDSFTDTQYF
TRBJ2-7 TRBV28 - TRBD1 TGTGCCAGCAGTTCAGGACAGGGGTGGTACGAGCAGTACTTC CASSSGQGWYEQYF
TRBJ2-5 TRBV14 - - TGTGCCAGCAGCCAGCGAGTACAAGAGACCCAGTACTTC CASSQRVQETQYF
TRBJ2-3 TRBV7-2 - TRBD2 TGTGCCAGCAGCCGCTCTACCTCTAGCGGGAGAGGAGGAGATACGCAGTATTTT CASSRSTSSGRGGDTQYF
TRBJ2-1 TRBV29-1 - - TGCAGCGTTGTCAGGCCCGGGAGATACAATGAGCAGTTCTTC CSVVRPGRYNEQFF
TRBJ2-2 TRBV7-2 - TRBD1 TGTGCCAGCAGTACAGGGGTCCACACCGGGGAGCTGTTTTTT CASSTGVHTGELFF
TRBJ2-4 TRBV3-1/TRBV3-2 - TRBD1 TGTGCCAGCAGCCAACGACAGGGCCTAGCCAAAAACATTCAGTACTTC CASSQRQGLAKNIQYF
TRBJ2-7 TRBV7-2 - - TGTGCCAGCAGTTTAGATTGGGGGGCCCACTACGAGCAGTACTTC CASSLDWGAHYEQYF
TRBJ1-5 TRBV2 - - TGTGCCAGCAGTGACAGGGAACGCAATCAGCCCCAGCATTTT CASSDRERNQPQHF
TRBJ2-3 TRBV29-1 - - TGCAGCGTTGTGGACGACCGGCGCACAGATACGCAGTATTTT CSVVDDRRTDTQYF
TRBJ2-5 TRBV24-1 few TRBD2 TGTGCCACCAGTGATTTGGCGGGAGCTTGGGAGACCCAGTACTTC CATSDLAGAWETQYF
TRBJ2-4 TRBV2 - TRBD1 TGTGCCAGCAGGGAAGAGGACAGGACAAAAAACATTCAGTACTTC CASREEDRTKNIQYF
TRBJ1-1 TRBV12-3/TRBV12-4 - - TGTGCCAGCAGTTCGGAGGGGACTGAAGCTTTCTTT CASSSEGTEAFF
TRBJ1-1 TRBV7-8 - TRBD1 TGTGCCAGCAGCCCCAGGGACAGGGAAGCTTTCTTT CASSPRDREAFF
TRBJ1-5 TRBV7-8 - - TGTGCCAGCAAAAGAGGGACATTGAGCAATCAGCCCCAGCATTTT CASKRGTLSNQPQHF
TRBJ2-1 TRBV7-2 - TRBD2 TGTGCCAGCAGCCGGGGACTAGCGGGAGATCGAGAGCAGTTCTTC CASSRGLAGDREQFF
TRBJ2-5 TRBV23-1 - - TGCGCCAGCAGTCAATGTTGCAAAGAGACCCAGTACTTC CASSQCCKETQYF
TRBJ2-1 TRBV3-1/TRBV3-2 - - TGTGCCAGCAGCCAGCACGGGACTGAGCAGTTCTTC CASSQHGTEQFF
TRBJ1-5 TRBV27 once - TGTGCCAGCAGTACCTCCGGAGGGGGGAGGAATCAGCCCCAGCATTTT CASSTSGGGRNQPQHF
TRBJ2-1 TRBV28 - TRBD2 TGTGCCAGCAGTATAATCGCGGGAGTCTACAATGAGCAGTTCTTC CASSIIAGVYNEQFF
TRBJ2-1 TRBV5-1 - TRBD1 TGCGCCAGCAGCTTATTAGACAGGGGTAGTGAGCAGTTCTTC CASSLLDRGSEQFF
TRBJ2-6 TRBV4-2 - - TGTGCCAGCAGCCAAGTAATCAGCGCTTCTGGGGCCAACGTCCTGACTTTC CASSQVISASGANVLTF
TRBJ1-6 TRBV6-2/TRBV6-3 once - TGTGCCAGCAGTGACGGGACACCGACTTTC CASSDGTPTF
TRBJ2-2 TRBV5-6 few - TGTGCCAGCAGCTTGGGGGCGGCGAACACCGGGGAGCTGTTTTTT CASSLGAANTGELFF
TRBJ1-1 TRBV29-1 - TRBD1 TGCAGCGGGGGACAGGGGGCGCGAGGTAACACTGAAGCTTTCTTT CSGGQGARGNTEAFF
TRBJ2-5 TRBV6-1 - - TGTGCCAGCAGTGAAAAAGGACCTGAGACCCAGTACTTC CASSEKGPETQYF
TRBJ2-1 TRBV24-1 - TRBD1 TGTGCCACCAGTGATGTCCGGGACAGGGGCAATGAGCAGTTCTTC CATSDVRDRGNEQFF
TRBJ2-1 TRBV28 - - TGTGCCAGCAGTCCCTTAAACCATTTGTTCTTC CASSPLNHLFF
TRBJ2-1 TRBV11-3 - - TGTGCCAGCAGCTTAATTGGGACCTACAATGAGCAGTTCTTC CASSLIGTYNEQFF
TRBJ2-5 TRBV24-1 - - TGTGCCACCAGTGAAGGCGAGACCCAGTACTTC CATSEGETQYF
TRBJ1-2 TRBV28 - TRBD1 TGTGCCAGCAGTTTACGACCGGGACAGGAGAACTATGGCTACACCTTC CASSLRPGQENYGYTF
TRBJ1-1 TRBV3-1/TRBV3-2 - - TGTGCCAGCAGCCAAGATTGGGAATCCTGGAGGGTGGCAGGTCCTACCGAGATGAACACTGAAGCTTTCTTT CASSQDWESWRVAGPTEMNTEAFF
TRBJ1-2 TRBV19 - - TGTGCCAGTAGCACTCTAGGGCCTCTGGGAGGCTACACCTTC CASSTLGPLGGYTF